This T cell receptor beta chain was captured in a study of CD8 T cells in ankylosing spondylitis. The study's findings and limits: Disease-linked clones reportedly concentrated significantly in matched ankylosing spondylitis synovial fluid. Ankylosing spondylitis blood appeared to be characterized by a TCR beta motif of eight highly homologous variants.

To note about this clonotype: The antigen is unknown.

Per germline, CDR1 SGHRS and CDR2 YFSETQ. The J segment lost 4 bases and the V segment lost 4 bases, leaving 4 bases of the junction unmatched. CDR3 length: 13 residues. TCRdb redid the calling of the 5' RACE reads with MiXCR, one entry per CDR3 protein. The table has fewer than 400,000 distinct CDR3 sequences, 14% to 15% seen once. This clonotype originated in a male donor with ankylosing spondylitis or in good health (not recorded which). The sample taken for sequencing was blood, either unsorted or a sorted T cell fraction (not recorded which). The rearrangement joins TRBV5-1 to TRBJ1-1; 7 nucleotides line up with TRBD1. Here the CDR3 reads CASSARDSTEAFF. Here the CDR3 DNA reads TGCGCCAGCAGCGCCCGGGACAGCACTGAAGCTTTCTTT.